This TCR beta chain derives from a study of response to subunit inactivated influenza vaccine. Findings and limits, study-wide: It was the authors' suggestion that each seasonal influenza vaccination recruits few new T cells.

Trimming stripped 4 bases from V and 3 bases from J, with 7 bases between. CDR3 size: 13 residues. CDR1 and CDR2 (germline): SGHRS, YFSETQ. For this clonotype: Its antigen is not identified.

Using its own MiXCR run on the RT-PCR reads, TCRdb lists one record per CDR3 protein. The repertoire has about 700,000 distinct CDR3 sequences, around 14% of them found once; the top ten carry less than 9%. The chain employs TRBV5-1 and TRBJ1-4; no clear D. The material sequenced was PBMCs from blood, taken less than 15 days before vaccination. The TCR was taken from a man aged 45-65 years who received an inactivated influenza vaccine. Here the CDR3 reads CASSPGPNEKLFF. DNA for the CDR3: TGCGCCAGCAGCCCGGGTCCTAATGAAAAACTGTTTTTT.